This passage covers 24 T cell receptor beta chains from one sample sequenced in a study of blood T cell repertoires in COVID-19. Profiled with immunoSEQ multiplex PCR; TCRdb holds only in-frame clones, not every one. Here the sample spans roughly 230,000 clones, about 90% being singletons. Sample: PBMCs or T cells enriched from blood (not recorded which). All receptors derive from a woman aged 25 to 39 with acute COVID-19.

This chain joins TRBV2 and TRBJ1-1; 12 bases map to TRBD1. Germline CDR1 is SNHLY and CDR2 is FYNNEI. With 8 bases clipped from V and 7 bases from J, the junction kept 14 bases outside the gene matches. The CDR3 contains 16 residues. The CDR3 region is CASQINRDRGRGEAFF. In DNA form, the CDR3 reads TGTGCCAGCCAAATAAATAGGGACAGGGGGCGGGGTGAAGCTTTCTTT.

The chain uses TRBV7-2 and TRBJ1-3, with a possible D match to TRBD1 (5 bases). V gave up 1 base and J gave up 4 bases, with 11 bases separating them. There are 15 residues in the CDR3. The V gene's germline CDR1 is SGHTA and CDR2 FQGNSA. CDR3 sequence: CASSLVGTEGNTIYF. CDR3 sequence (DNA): TGTGCCAGCAGCTTAGTCGGGACTGAGGGAAACACCATATATTTT. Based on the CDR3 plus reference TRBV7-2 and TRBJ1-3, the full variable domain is GAGVSQSPSNKVTEKGKDVELRCDPISGHTALYWYRQSLGQGLEFLIYFQGNSAPDKSGLPSDRFSAERTGGSVSTLTIQRTQQEDSAVYLCASSLVGTEGNTIYFGEGSWLTVV.

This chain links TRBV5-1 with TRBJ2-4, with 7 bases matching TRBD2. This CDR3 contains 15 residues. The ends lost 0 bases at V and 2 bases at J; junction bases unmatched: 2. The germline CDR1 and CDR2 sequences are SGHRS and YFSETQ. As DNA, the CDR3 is TGCGCCAGCAGCTTGGCGGGGGGAACCAAAAACATTCAGTACTTC. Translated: CASSLAGGTKNIQYF.

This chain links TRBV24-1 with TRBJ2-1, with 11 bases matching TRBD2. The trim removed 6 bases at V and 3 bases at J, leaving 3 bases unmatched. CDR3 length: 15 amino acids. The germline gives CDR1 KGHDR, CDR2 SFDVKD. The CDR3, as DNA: TGTGCCACCAGTTCACTAGCGGGGGTCTACAATGAGCAGTTCTTC. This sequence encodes CATSSLAGVYNEQFF.

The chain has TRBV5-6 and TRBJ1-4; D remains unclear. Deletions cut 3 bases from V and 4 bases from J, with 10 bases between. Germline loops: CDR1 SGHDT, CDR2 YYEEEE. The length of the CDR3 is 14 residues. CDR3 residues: CASSWAGVNEKLFF. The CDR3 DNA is TGTGCCAGCAGCTGGGCAGGCGTTAATGAAAAACTGTTTTTT.

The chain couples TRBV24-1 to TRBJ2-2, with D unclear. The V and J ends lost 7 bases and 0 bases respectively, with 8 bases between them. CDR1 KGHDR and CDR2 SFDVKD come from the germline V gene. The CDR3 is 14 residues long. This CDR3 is CATRDIANTGELFF. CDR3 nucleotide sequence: TGTGCCACCAGAGACATCGCGAACACCGGGGAGCTGTTTTTT.

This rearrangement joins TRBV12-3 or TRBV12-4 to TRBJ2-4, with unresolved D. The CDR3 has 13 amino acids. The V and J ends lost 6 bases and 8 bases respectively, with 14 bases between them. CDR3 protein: CASRLFLEDIQYF. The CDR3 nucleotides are TGTGCCAGCAGACTTTTTCTAGAGGACATTCAGTACTTC.

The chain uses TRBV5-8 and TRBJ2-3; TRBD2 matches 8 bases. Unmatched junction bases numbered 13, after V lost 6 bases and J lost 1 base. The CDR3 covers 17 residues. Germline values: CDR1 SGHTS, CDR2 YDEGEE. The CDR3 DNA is TGTGCCAGCAATCCGTCTTATGGTAGCGGGGGCACAGATACGCAGTATTTT. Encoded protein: CASNPSYGSGGTDTQYF.

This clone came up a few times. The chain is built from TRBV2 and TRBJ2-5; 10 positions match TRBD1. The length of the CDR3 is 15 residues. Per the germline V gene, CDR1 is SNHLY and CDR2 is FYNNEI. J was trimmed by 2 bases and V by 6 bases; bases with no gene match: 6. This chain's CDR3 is CASRRDRGRQETQYF. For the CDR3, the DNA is TGTGCCAGCAGAAGAGACAGGGGGCGACAAGAGACCCAGTACTTC.

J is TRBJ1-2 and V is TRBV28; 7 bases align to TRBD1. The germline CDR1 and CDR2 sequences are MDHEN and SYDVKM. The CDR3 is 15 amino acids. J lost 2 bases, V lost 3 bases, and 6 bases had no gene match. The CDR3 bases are TGTGCCAGCAGTTTCGGGCCACAGGGGAACTATGGCTACACCTTC. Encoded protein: CASSFGPQGNYGYTF.

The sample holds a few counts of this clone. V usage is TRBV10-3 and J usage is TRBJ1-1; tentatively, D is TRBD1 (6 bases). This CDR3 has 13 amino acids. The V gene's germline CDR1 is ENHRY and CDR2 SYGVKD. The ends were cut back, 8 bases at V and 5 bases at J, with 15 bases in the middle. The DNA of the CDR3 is TGTGCCATCGGTAAACAGGGTGCGACTGAAGCTTTCTTT. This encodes CAIGKQGATEAFF.

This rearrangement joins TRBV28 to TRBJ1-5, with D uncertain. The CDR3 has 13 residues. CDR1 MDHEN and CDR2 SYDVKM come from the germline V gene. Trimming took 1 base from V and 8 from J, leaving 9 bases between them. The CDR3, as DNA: TGTGCCAGCAGTTTATTGGGAGAGGAGCCCCAGCATTTT. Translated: CASSLLGEEPQHF.

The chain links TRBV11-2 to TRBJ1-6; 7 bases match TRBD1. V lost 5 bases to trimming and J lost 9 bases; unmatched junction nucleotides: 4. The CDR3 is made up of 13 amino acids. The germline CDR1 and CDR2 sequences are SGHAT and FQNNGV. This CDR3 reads CASSNTGVSPLHF. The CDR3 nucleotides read TGTGCCAGCAGCAACACAGGGGTTTCACCCCTCCACTTT.

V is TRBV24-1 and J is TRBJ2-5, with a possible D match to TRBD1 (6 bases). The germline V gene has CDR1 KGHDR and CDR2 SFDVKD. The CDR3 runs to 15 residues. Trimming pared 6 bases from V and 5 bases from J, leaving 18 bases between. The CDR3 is CATSRQQGWRETQYF. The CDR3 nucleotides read TGTGCCACCAGTAGGCAGCAGGGGTGGCGGGAGACCCAGTACTTC.

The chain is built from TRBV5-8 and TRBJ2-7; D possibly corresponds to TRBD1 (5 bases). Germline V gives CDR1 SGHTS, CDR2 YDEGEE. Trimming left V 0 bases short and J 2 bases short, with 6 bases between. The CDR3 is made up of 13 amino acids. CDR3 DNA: TGTGCCAGCAGCTTGGGGGGCCCCTACGAGCAGTACTTC. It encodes CASSLGGPYEQYF. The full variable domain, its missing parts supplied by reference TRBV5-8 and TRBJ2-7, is EAGVTQSPTHLIKTRGQQATLRCSPISGHTSVYWYQQALGLGLQFLLWYDEGEERNRGNFPPRFSGRQFPNYSSELNVNALELEDSALYLCASSLGGPYEQYFGPGTRLTVT.

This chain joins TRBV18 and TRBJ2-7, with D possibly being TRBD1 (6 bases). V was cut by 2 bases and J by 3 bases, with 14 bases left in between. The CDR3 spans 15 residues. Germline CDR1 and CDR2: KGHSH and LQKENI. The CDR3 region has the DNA TGTGCCAGCTCACCATTAGGGCAGGGGATCTACGAGCAGTACTTC. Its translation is CASSPLGQGIYEQYF.

CDR3 sequence (DNA): TGTGCCAGTAGTACGGGGACAGGGGGCATCTATGGCTACACCTTC. This gives the protein CASSTGTGGIYGYTF. The chain carries TRBV19 and TRBJ1-2, with 12 bases fitting TRBD1. This CDR3 is built from 15 residues. CDR1 LNHDA and CDR2 SQIVND come from the germline V gene (reference sequence). J was trimmed by 4 bases and V by 4 bases; bases with no gene match: 4.

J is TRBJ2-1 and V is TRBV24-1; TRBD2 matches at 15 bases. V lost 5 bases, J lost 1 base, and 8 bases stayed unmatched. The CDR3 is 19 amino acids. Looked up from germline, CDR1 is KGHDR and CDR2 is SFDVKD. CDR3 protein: CATSGGLAGGPPSYNEQFF. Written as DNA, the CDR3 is TGTGCCACCAGTGGCGGACTAGCGGGGGGGCCCCCTTCCTACAATGAGCAGTTCTTC.

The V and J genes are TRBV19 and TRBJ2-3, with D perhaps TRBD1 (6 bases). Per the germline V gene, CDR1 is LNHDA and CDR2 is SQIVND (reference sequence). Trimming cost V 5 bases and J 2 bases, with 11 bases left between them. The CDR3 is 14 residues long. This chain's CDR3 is CASSSRQATDTQYF. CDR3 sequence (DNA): TGTGCCAGTAGTTCTCGACAGGCCACAGATACGCAGTATTTT.

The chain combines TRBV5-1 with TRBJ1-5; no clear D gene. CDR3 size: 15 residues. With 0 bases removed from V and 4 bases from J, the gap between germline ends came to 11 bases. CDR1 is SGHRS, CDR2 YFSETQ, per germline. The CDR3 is CASSLDAQINQPQHF. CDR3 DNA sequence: TGCGCCAGCAGCTTGGACGCCCAGATTAATCAGCCCCAGCATTTT. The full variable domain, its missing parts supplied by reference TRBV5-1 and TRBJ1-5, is KAGVTQTPRYLIKTRGQQVTLSCSPISGHRSVSWYQQTPGQGLQFLFEYFSETQRNKGNFPGRFSGRQFSNSRSEMNVSTLELGDSALYLCASSLDAQINQPQHFGDGTRLSIL.

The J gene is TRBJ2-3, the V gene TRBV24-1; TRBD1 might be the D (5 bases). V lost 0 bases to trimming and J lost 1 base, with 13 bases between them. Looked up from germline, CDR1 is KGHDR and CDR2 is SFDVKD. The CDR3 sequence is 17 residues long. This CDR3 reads CATSDLRGQGGTDTQYF. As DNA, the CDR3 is TGTGCCACCAGTGATTTGAGGGGTCAGGGTGGCACAGATACGCAGTATTTT.

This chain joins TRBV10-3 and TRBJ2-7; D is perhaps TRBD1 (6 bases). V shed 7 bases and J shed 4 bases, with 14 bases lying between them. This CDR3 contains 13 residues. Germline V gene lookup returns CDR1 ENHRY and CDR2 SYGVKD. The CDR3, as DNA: TGTGCCATCACCGCCGGGGACACATACGAGCAGTACTTC. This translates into CAITAGDTYEQYF.

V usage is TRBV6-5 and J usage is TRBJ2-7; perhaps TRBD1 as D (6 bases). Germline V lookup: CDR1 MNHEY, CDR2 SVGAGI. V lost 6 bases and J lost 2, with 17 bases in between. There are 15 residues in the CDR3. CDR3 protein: CASRTAGTGTYEQYF. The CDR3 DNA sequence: TGTGCCAGCAGGACCGCGGGCACAGGGACCTACGAGCAGTACTTC.

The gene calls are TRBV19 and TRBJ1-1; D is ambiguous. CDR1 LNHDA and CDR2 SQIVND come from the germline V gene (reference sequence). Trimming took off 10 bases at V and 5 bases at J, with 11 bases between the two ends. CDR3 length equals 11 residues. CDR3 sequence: CATSVATEAFF. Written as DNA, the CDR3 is TGTGCCACCTCAGTTGCAACTGAAGCTTTCTTT. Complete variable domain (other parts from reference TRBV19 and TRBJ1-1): DGGITQSPKYLFRKEGQNVTLSCEQNLNHDAMYWYRQDPGQGLRLIYYSQIVNDFQKGDIAEGYSVSREKKESFPLTVTSAQKNPTAFYLCATSVATEAFFGQGTRLTVV.